Each of the 13 T cell receptor beta chains below was sequenced from the same sample in a study of neurological immune-mediated disorders. TCRdb reprocessed the 5' RACE reads via MiXCR and lists one record per CDR3 protein. The sample has under 70,000 distinct CDR3 sequences, 4% to 6% seen once; the top ten hold 2.5% to 3%. The sequenced sample consisted of PBMCs. The receptors were sampled from a woman in her 30s with multiple sclerosis.

This clonotype was observed a few times. CDR3 loop: CASSLDIGEKLFF. The CDR3 DNA reads as TGCGCCAGCAGCTTGGATATCGGTGAAAAACTGTTTTTT. This chain joins TRBV5-1 and TRBJ1-4; D call uncertain. In germline, CDR1 is SGHRS, CDR2 YFSETQ. V shed 0 bases and J shed 7 bases, with 7 bases lying between them. The CDR3 totals 13 residues.

This clonotype was counted ten times or more. The genes are TRBV20-1 and TRBJ1-3; TRBD1 aligns across 7 bases. Germline CDR1 DFQATT, CDR2 SNEGSKA (reference sequence). V dropped 5 bases and J dropped 7; count of bases not matched to a gene: 26. CDR3 length: 19 residues. The CDR3 region is CSARPTETGVSSRRNTIYF. CDR3 in DNA: TGCAGTGCTCGTCCAACAGAAACAGGGGTTTCTTCAAGAAGGAACACCATATATTTT.

This clonotype has a count of ten or more. The V and J genes are TRBV20-1 and TRBJ2-7; D is perhaps TRBD1 (6 bases). Germline CDR1 DFQATT, CDR2 SNEGSKA (reference sequence). This CDR3 is built from 13 residues. V dropped 3 bases and J dropped 8 bases, with 17 bases sitting between them. This CDR3 is CSASPEGVAKQYF. CDR3 nucleotide sequence: TGCAGTGCTAGTCCTGAGGGGGTCGCAAAGCAGTACTTC.

This clonotype has ten or more counts. The V and J genes are TRBV29-1 and TRBJ1-2; D is uncertain. This CDR3 is 12 amino acids long. With 3 bases removed from V and 5 bases from J, the gap between germline ends came to 10 bases. The germline V gene has CDR1 SQVTM and CDR2 ANQGSEA. DNA for the CDR3: TGCAGCGTTGAGGAGGTTCTTTATGGCTACACCTTC. It is translated as CSVEEVLYGYTF.

This clonotype was seen at least ten times. The CDR3: CASSLSGDSGYTF. Here the CDR3 DNA reads TGTGCCAGCAGTTTATCGGGAGACAGTGGCTACACCTTC. The rearrangement joins TRBV12-3 or TRBV12-4 to TRBJ1-2; D is possibly TRBD1 (5 bases). The V end was cut by 2 bases, the J end by 7 bases, with 11 bases between. The CDR3 length is 13 residues.

This chain links TRBV6-2 or TRBV6-3 with TRBJ2-7; possibly TRBD1 or TRBD2 for D (6 bases each). CDR1 and CDR2 (germline): MNHEY, SVGEGT. V was shortened by 5 bases and J by 2 bases, with 13 bases between the two germline ends. CDR3 length equals 14 residues. CDR3 residues: CASSKTRTAYEQYF. The CDR3 coding sequence is TGTGCCAGCAGTAAGACTAGGACAGCCTACGAGCAGTACTTC.

Comment on this clonotype: A much larger clone lies a single base off, so this may be a read error. The J gene is TRBJ1-2, the V gene TRBV5-1, with D possibly being TRBD1 (5 bases). The CDR3 covers 13 residues. Trimming left V 5 bases short and J 6 bases short, with 14 bases between. Germline CDR1 reads SGHRS; CDR2 reads YFSETQ. The CDR3 sequence is CASRPTGQDGYTF. The CDR3 coding sequence is TGCGCCAGCAGGCCAACGGGGCAGGATGGCTACACCTTC.

This clonotype appeared many times. The chain is built from TRBV4-1 and TRBJ1-2; unclear D gene. This CDR3 comprises 15 residues. V was shortened by 1 base and J by 3 bases, with 12 bases between the two germline ends. The germline gives CDR1 MGHRA, CDR2 YSYEKL. The CDR3 reads CASSQVPGGDYGYTF. In DNA form, the CDR3 reads TGCGCCAGCAGCCAAGTCCCAGGTGGGGACTATGGCTACACCTTC.

There are many counts of this clonotype. As DNA, the CDR3 is TGCGCCAGCAGCCAGAGGACAGGGGCCCTAAATCAGCCCCAGCATTTT. It encodes CASSQRTGALNQPQHF. The chain has TRBV4-1 and TRBJ1-5; 9 nucleotides agree with TRBD1. Trimming took 3 bases from V and 4 from J; bases not matched to a gene: 7. The CDR3 is 16 amino acids. Per the germline V gene, CDR1 is MGHRA and CDR2 is YSYEKL.

This clonotype was observed many times. The V gene is TRBV5-1, the J gene TRBJ2-3, with D tentatively TRBD2 (6 bases). Trimming stripped 4 bases from V and 0 bases from J, with 12 bases between. The CDR3 spans 15 residues. Germline loops: CDR1 SGHRS, CDR2 YFSETQ. In DNA, the CDR3 is TGCGCCAGCAGCCCGGCAGGGACTAGCACAGATACGCAGTATTTT. Translated: CASSPAGTSTDTQYF.

This clonotype has at least ten counts. The chain is built from TRBV6-4 and TRBJ2-7; D may be TRBD1 or TRBD2 (5 bases each). Trimming shortened V by 2 bases and J by 3 bases, and 11 bases separated the two germline ends. Germline V lookup: CDR1 MRHNA, CDR2 SNTAGT. This CDR3 has 14 amino acids. CDR3 protein: CASSDLGRGYEQYF. In DNA form, the CDR3 reads TGTGCCAGCAGTGACCTGGGACGAGGCTACGAGCAGTACTTC.

This clonotype was seen a few times. The rearrangement links TRBV4-2 to TRBJ2-1; a weak D match, TRBD2 (5 bases). V was pared by 1 base and J by 4 bases, with 17 bases between. Germline values: CDR1 LGHNA, CDR2 YNFKEQ. CDR3 length: 17 amino acids. The CDR3 is CASSQAVLTRGYNEQFF. For the CDR3, the DNA is TGTGCCAGCAGCCAAGCGGTCCTCACTAGAGGGTACAATGAGCAGTTCTTC.

The CDR3 sequence: CASSLALTPATNEKLFF. The DNA of the CDR3 is TGTGCCAGCAGCTTGGCCCTGACCCCGGCGACTAATGAAAAACTGTTTTTT. The rearrangement uses TRBV5-6 and TRBJ1-4; no firm D call. Germline loops: CDR1 SGHDT, CDR2 YYEEEE. The CDR3 has 17 amino acids. The germline V and J ends were trimmed by 0 bases and 2 bases, with 14 bases remaining between them.